This is a list of T cell receptor beta chains from one sample in a study of blood T cell repertoires in COVID-19. Generated by immunoSEQ multiplex PCR, the TCRdb table keeps only in-frame clones and is missing some. The table records some 310,000 clones, around 86% of them present only once. Sequenced material: peripheral blood. These receptors were taken from a man aged 50 to 60 with active or convalescent COVID-19. Each CDR3 is given with its conserved first and last residue. A D gene is named only where the DNA matches it firmly. Where a row states a size, it is once, few, many or the class of an expanded clone; other rows omit it.

v_call,clone_size,j_call,d_call,cdr3_nt,cdr3_aa
TRBV28,.,TRBJ1-5,TRBD1,TGTGCCAGCTCTCAGGGGGTAGGCAATCAGCCCCAGCATTTT,CASSQGVGNQPQHF
TRBV30,few,TRBJ1-3,.,TGTGCCTGGAGGCAGACAGCTGGAAACACCATATATTTT,CAWRQTAGNTIYF
TRBV18,few,TRBJ1-4,TRBD1,TGTGCCAGCTCACCTCGGACAGGGAGTAATGAAAAACTGTTTTTT,CASSPRTGSNEKLFF
TRBV19,.,TRBJ2-1,.,TGTGCCAGTAGTAGTACCGGGACAAGGAGCTACAATGAGCAGTTCTTC,CASSSTGTRSYNEQFF
TRBV7-9,.,TRBJ2-3,.,TGTGCCAGCAGCTCTCTAGTTTCAGATACGCAGTATTTT,CASSSLVSDTQYF
TRBV3-1/TRBV3-2,.,TRBJ1-5,TRBD1,TGTGCCAGCAGCCAAGAGGGGACAGCTCAGCCCCAGCATTTT,CASSQEGTAQPQHF
TRBV21-1,.,TRBJ1-1,.,TGTGCCAGCAGCAACCGAGCGGGACGGGGGGGACAAGCCATGAACACTGAAGCTTTCTTT,CASSNRAGRGGQAMNTEAFF
TRBV7-7,.,TRBJ2-5,.,TGTGCTAGCGGGAAAGGGGGGACAGGGCAAGAGACCCAGTACTTC,CASGKGGTGQETQYF
TRBV7-2,.,TRBJ2-1,TRBD2,TGTGCCAGCAGCTCTCGGGGCCTGGGACTAGCGGTGCTGGGGAATGAGCAGTTCTTC,CASSSRGLGLAVLGNEQFF
TRBV18,.,TRBJ1-2,.,TGTGCCAGCTCACCAGAGGGCTCGGAAGGCTACACCTTC,CASSPEGSEGYTF
TRBV27,.,TRBJ1-2,.,TGTGCCAGCAGTTTATCGCTAGATAACTATGGCTACACCTTC,CASSLSLDNYGYTF
TRBV6-5,.,TRBJ1-1,.,TGTGCCAGCAGTTCTCAGGGGACCCAAAGGGCTTTCTTT,CASSSQGTQRAFF
TRBV24-1,.,TRBJ2-1,.,TGTGCCACCAGTGATATTCCGGGACAACTATACAATGAGCAGTTCTTC,CATSDIPGQLYNEQFF
TRBV2,.,TRBJ2-1,TRBD2,TGTGCCAGCAGGGTAGCGGGAGGCTCCTACAATGAGCAGTTCTTC,CASRVAGGSYNEQFF
TRBV19,once,TRBJ1-5,TRBD1,TGTGCCAGTAGTGACACAGGGGTCAAGCCCCAGCATTTT,CASSDTGVKPQHF
TRBV24-1,.,TRBJ2-5,TRBD1,TGTGCCACCAGTGAACCCTTAAGACAGGGTGAGGAGACCCAGTACTTC,CATSEPLRQGEETQYF
TRBV27,many,TRBJ2-7,.,TGTGCCAGCAGTTTATCCCGCAGTTACGAGCAGTACTTC,CASSLSRSYEQYF
TRBV29-1,.,TRBJ1-2,.,TGCAGCGTTGAAGATAATAGCTATGGCTACACCTTC,CSVEDNSYGYTF
TRBV28,.,TRBJ2-1,TRBD1,TGTGCCAGCAGGCCCGGGACAGGGGGCTTTTGGGACTCCTACAATGAGCAGTTCTTC,CASRPGTGGFWDSYNEQFF
TRBV6-2/TRBV6-3,.,TRBJ1-6,.,TGTGCCAGCAGCCGACTTAATTCACCCCTCCACTTT,CASSRLNSPLHF
TRBV7-3,.,TRBJ2-1,.,TGTGCCAGCAGCTTGGGTAGGGGTTCCTACAATGAGCAGTTCTTC,CASSLGRGSYNEQFF
TRBV20-1,.,TRBJ1-2,.,TGCAGTGCCTGGGCGAGTGGCTACACCTTC,CSAWASGYTF
TRBV6-4,.,TRBJ1-1,.,TGTGCCAGCAGTGACGGGTCAGGGGCAGGGACTGAAGCTTTCTTT,CASSDGSGAGTEAFF
TRBV30,.,TRBJ2-3,TRBD2,TGTGCCTGGAGTGTTGGCGGCGGGAGGGCAGATACGCAGTATTTT,CAWSVGGGRADTQYF
TRBV6-5,.,TRBJ1-5,.,TGTGCCAGCAGTTACTCGACTCCAGGGAATTTTCAGCCCCAGCATTTT,CASSYSTPGNFQPQHF
TRBV5-1,.,TRBJ1-1,TRBD1,TGCGCCAGCAGCGGTCGTCCAGGGGGCGAGACTGAAGCTTTCTTT,CASSGRPGGETEAFF
TRBV3-1/TRBV3-2,.,TRBJ2-7,.,TGTGCCAGCAGCCAAGATACGGAGGACGAGCAGTACTTC,CASSQDTEDEQYF
TRBV7-7,.,TRBJ1-5,.,TGTGCTAGCAGCTTAGGGGCCCCCGGGGAGTCTCAGCCCCAGCATTTT,CASSLGAPGESQPQHF
TRBV6-1,.,TRBJ2-2,.,TGTGCCAACAGTGAAGTTGGGGGGTCGAACACCGGGGAGCTGTTTTTT,CANSEVGGSNTGELFF
TRBV12-3/TRBV12-4,.,TRBJ1-5,.,TGTGCCAGCAGCACGGACAGTCATCAGCCCCAGCATTTT,CASSTDSHQPQHF
TRBV28,.,TRBJ1-3,TRBD1,TGTGCCAGCAGTTTCCCCCGGACAGGGCTCCCTGGAAACACCATATATTTT,CASSFPRTGLPGNTIYF
TRBV27,.,TRBJ1-4,.,TGTGCCAGCAGTGATACAGGGAAAGAACTAGCAACTAATGAAAAACTGTTTTTT,CASSDTGKELATNEKLFF
TRBV18,.,TRBJ2-2,.,TGTGCCAGCTCACCGAGCCGACAGTTCACCGGGGAGCTGTTTTTT,CASSPSRQFTGELFF
TRBV19,.,TRBJ2-3,.,TGTGCCAGTAGTAGTGGAGCTAGCGGCACAGATACGCAGTATTTT,CASSSGASGTDTQYF
TRBV5-1,.,TRBJ1-4,.,TGCGCCAGCAGCTTGGGGCAGGACATTGGGGAACTGTTTTTT,CASSLGQDIGELFF
TRBV7-2,.,TRBJ1-1,.,TGTGCCAGCAGCTTAAACCAGGGGAACACTGAAGCTTTCTTT,CASSLNQGNTEAFF
TRBV9,once,TRBJ2-5,TRBD1,TGTGCCAGCAGCGGGGACAGGGGCCTGCAAGAGACCCAGTACTTC,CASSGDRGLQETQYF
TRBV6-5,.,TRBJ2-4,.,TGTGCCAGCAGGGACTGGACTCTAGCCAAAAACATTCAGTACTTC,CASRDWTLAKNIQYF
TRBV11-2,.,TRBJ2-1,.,TGTGCCAGCAGCTTAGTACAGGACTCCTACAATGAGCAGTTCTTC,CASSLVQDSYNEQFF
TRBV7-9,.,TRBJ1-1,TRBD1,TGTGCCAGCAGCTCCCGGACAGGGGAGACTGAAGCTTTCTTT,CASSSRTGETEAFF
TRBV30,.,TRBJ2-3,TRBD2,TGTGCCTATCAGGGACTAGCGGGGGCCACAGATACGCAGTATTTT,CAYQGLAGATDTQYF
TRBV2,.,TRBJ2-4,TRBD2,TGTGCCAGCAGTGAATACTTGGCGGGGGGGCGTGAAAACATTCAGTACTTC,CASSEYLAGGRENIQYF
TRBV21-1,.,TRBJ1-2,.,TGTGCCAGCCCTTCAGGGATAATGTGTGGCTACACCTTC,CASPSGIMCGYTF
TRBV7-9,.,TRBJ2-7,.,TGTGCCAGCAGCTTACAGGGAAATCGCGACGAGCAGTACTTC,CASSLQGNRDEQYF
TRBV18,.,TRBJ2-1,.,TGTGCCACCTCTAGGGACTCGTCCGCTGAGCAGTTCTTC,CATSRDSSAEQFF
TRBV3-1/TRBV3-2,.,TRBJ2-3,.,TGTGCCAGCAGCCAAGATTCCGTTCTTAGCACAGATACGCAGTATTTT,CASSQDSVLSTDTQYF
TRBV5-4,.,TRBJ2-3,TRBD1,TGTGCCAGCAGCTTGGCTGGGACAGGCAGCACAGATACGCAGTATTTT,CASSLAGTGSTDTQYF
TRBV3-1/TRBV3-2,.,TRBJ1-1,TRBD1,TGTGCCAGCAGCCTAATTGACAGGGCCACTGAAGCTTTCTTT,CASSLIDRATEAFF
TRBV28,.,TRBJ2-5,.,TGTGCCAGCGGCGGGGCCGGAGAGACCCAGTACTTC,CASGGAGETQYF
TRBV7-2,.,TRBJ1-3,.,TGTGCCAGCAGGGACGGACAGAGCTCTGGAAACACCATATATTTT,CASRDGQSSGNTIYF
TRBV3-1/TRBV3-2,few,TRBJ1-1,TRBD1,TGTGCCACCCGGACAGGGTATAACACTGAAGCTTTCTTT,CATRTGYNTEAFF
TRBV19,.,TRBJ2-7,TRBD2,TGTGCCAGTAGTAACTCGCTGGGAGCGGGGAGGACCTACGAGCAGTACTTC,CASSNSLGAGRTYEQYF
TRBV18,once,TRBJ2-1,.,TGTGCCAGCTCACCAGGCACTGCGGGGTCCTACAATGAGCAGTTCTTC,CASSPGTAGSYNEQFF
TRBV12-3/TRBV12-4,.,TRBJ2-5,TRBD1,TGTGCCAGCAGACAAGGACAGGCGGAGACCCAGTACTTC,CASRQGQAETQYF
TRBV6-4,once,TRBJ2-7,.,TGTGCCAGCAGTGACTCATTCTCCAGCGAGCAGTACTTC,CASSDSFSSEQYF
TRBV7-9,.,TRBJ1-2,.,TGTGCCAGCAGCCAGGGCGGAGATGGCTACACCTTC,CASSQGGDGYTF
TRBV19,.,TRBJ1-5,.,TGTGCCAGTAGTAAAATCTCAGGTTTCCAGCCCCAGCATTTT,CASSKISGFQPQHF
TRBV5-1,.,TRBJ2-7,TRBD2,TGCGCCAGCAGCTTGGGGCCGGGAGGGAGCTCCTACGAGCAGTACTTC,CASSLGPGGSSYEQYF
TRBV18,.,TRBJ1-1,.,TGTGCCAGCTCGCCCCGAGGGGGGGGGAACACTGAAGCTTTCTTT,CASSPRGGGNTEAFF